This paragraph reports one T cell receptor (beta chain). The target antigen is unknown. The germline V gene has CDR1 MNHEY and CDR2 SVGAGI. This CDR3 spans 15 amino acids. Germline trimming cut 0 bases from V and 4 bases from J; bases unmatched to any gene: 3. This record comes from a study of shared clonotypes between healthy human individuals. Study-wide results and caveats: The study found roughly 5% of naive CD4 clonotypes shared across a few donors.

Here immunoSEQ multiplex PCR was the method, and the copy in TCRdb shows in-frame clones only, minus some. The sample has over a million clones; approximately 80% are singletons. This chain links TRBV6-5 with TRBJ1-3; 7 nucleotides match TRBD1. Sequences were obtained from memory CD4+ T cells from PBMCs. The subset: CD45RA-negative fraction. The receptor was isolated from a man younger than 35 in good health. Some clones in this sample may be carry-over from other donors' samples. The CDR3: CASSYSTGFGNTIYF. CDR3 nucleotides: TGTGCCAGCAGTTACTCGACAGGGTTCGGAAACACCATATATTTT.